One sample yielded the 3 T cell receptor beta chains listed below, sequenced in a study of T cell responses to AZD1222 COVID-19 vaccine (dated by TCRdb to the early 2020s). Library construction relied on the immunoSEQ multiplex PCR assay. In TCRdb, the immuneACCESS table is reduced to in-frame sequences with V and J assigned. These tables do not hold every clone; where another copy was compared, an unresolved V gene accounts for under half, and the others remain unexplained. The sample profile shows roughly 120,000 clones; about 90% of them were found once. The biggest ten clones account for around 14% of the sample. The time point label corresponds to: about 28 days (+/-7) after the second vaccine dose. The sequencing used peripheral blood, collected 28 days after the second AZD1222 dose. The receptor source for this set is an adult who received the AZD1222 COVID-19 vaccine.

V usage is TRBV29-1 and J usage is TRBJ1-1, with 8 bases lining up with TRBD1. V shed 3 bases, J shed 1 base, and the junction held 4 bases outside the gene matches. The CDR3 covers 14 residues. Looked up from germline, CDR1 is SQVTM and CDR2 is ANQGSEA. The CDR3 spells CSVERTGPNTEAFF. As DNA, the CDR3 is TGCAGCGTTGAGAGGACAGGGCCGAACACTGAAGCTTTCTTT.

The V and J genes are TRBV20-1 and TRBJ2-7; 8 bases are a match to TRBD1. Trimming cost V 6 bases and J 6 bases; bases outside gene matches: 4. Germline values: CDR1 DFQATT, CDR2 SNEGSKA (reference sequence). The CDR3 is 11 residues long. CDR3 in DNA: TGCAGTGCCATCACAGGGGGCGAGCAGTACTTC. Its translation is CSAITGGEQYF.

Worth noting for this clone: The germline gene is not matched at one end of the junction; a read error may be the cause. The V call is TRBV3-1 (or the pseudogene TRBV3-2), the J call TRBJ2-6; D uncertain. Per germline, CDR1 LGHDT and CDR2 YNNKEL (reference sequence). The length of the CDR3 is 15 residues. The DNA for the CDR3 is TGTGCCAGCAGCCTTTTGCTCTCTGAGGCCAACGTCCTGACTTTC. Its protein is CASSLLLSEANVLTF.